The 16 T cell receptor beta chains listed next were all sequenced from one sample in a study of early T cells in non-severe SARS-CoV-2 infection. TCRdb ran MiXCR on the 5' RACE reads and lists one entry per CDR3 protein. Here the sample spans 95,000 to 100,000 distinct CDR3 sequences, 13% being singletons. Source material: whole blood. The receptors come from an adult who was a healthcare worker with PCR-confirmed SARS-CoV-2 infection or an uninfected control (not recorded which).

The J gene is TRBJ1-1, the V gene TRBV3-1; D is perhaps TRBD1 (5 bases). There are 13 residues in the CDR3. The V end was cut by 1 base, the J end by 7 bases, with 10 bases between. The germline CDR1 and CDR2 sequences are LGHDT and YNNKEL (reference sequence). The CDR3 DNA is TGTGCCAGCAGCCAAGGGGGCTTGGGTGAAGCTTTCTTT. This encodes CASSQGGLGEAFF.

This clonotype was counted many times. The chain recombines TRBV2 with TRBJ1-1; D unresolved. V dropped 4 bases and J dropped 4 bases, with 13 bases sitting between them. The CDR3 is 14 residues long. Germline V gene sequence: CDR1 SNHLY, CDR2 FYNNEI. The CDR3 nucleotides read TGTGCCAGCAGTGGCCTCCGCGGGCCCACTGAAGCTTTCTTT. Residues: CASSGLRGPTEAFF.

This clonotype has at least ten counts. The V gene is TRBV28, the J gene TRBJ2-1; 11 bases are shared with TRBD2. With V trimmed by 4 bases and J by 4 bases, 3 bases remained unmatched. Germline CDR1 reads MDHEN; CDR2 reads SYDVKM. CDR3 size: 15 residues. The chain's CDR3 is CASSSTSGGYNEQFF. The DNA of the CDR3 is TGTGCCAGCAGTTCCACTAGCGGGGGTTACAATGAGCAGTTCTTC.

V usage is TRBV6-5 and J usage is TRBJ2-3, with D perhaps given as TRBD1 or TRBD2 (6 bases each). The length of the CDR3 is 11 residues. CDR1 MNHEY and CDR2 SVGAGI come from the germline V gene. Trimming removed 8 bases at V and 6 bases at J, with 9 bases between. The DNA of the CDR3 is TGTGCCAGCCGGAGGGGGGATACGCAGTATTTT. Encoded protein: CASRRGDTQYF.

For the CDR3, the DNA is TGTGCCAGCAGCTCCGCCGGGACTAGCGCCTACGAGCAGTACTTC. Amino acids: CASSSAGTSAYEQYF. The chain has TRBV6-1 and TRBJ2-7; 10 bases match TRBD2. After removal of 6 bases from V and 2 bases from J, the junction contained 7 bases not matched to a gene. The germline gives CDR1 MNHNS, CDR2 SASEGT. This CDR3 region has 15 residues.

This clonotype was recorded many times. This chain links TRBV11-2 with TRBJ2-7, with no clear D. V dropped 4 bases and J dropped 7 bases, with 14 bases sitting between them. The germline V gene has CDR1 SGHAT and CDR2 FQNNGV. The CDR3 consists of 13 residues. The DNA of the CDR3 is TGTGCCAGCAGCTCAGCGCCTCTCGTGGAGCAGTACTTC. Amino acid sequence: CASSSAPLVEQYF.

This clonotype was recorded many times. CDR3 region: CASSASGGAGGYTF. The CDR3 DNA follows: TGTGCCAGCAGCGCCTCCGGGGGCGCGGGTGGCTACACCTTC. The chain links TRBV7-9 to TRBJ1-2; TRBD1 might be the D (6 bases). The V end lost 5 bases, the J end lost 7 bases, and 17 bases lay between the germline ends. Germline CDR1 SEHNR, CDR2 FQNEAQ (reference sequence). The CDR3 consists of 14 residues.

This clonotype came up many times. The CDR3 spells CASSLAGQGPQETQYF. DNA of the CDR3: TGCGCCAGCAGCTTGGCGGGACAGGGGCCACAAGAGACCCAGTACTTC. The rearrangement links TRBV5-1 to TRBJ2-5; 10 positions agree with TRBD1. The CDR3 is 16 amino acids. The trim removed 0 bases at V and 2 bases at J, leaving 4 bases unmatched. Germline lookup yields CDR1 SGHRS and CDR2 YFSETQ.

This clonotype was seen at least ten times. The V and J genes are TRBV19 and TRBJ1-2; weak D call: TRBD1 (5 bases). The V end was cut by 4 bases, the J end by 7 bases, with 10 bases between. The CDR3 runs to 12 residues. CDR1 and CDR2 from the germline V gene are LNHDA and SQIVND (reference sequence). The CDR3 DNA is TGTGCCAGTAGTAGCGGGACGTTTGGCTACACCTTC. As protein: CASSSGTFGYTF.

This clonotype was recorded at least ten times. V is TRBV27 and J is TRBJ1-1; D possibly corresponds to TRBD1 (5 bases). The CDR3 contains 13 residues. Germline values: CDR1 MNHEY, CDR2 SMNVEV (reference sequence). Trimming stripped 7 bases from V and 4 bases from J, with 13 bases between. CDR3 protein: CASTPGGFTEAFF. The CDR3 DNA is TGTGCCAGCACCCCTGGGGGTTTCACTGAAGCTTTCTTT.

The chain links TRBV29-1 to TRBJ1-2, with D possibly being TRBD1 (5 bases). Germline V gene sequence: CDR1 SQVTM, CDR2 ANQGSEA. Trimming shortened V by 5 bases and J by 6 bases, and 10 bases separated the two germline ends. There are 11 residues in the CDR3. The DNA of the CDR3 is TGCAGCGTTTTAGGGGCCCATGGCTACACCTTC. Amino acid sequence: CSVLGAHGYTF. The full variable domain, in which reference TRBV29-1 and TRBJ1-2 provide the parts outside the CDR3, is SAVISQKPSRDICQRGTSLTIQCQVDSQVTMMFWYRQQPGQSLTLIATANQGSEATYESGFVIDKFPISRPNLTFSTLTVSNMSPEDSSIYLCSVLGAHGYTFGSGTRLTVV.

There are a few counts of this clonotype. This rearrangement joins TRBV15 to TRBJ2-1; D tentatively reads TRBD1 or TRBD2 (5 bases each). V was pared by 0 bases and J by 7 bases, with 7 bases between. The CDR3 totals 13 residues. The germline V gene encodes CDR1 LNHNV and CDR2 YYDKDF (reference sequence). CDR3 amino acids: CATSRDGTNEQFF. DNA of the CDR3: TGTGCCACCAGCAGAGATGGGACGAATGAGCAGTTCTTC.

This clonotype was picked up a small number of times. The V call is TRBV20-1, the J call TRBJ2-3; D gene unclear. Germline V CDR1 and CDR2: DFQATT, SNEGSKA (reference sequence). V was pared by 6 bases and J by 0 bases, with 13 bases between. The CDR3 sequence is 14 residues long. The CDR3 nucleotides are TGCAGTGCCCTGCAGCCCTCTAGCACAGATACGCAGTATTTT. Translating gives CSALQPSSTDTQYF.

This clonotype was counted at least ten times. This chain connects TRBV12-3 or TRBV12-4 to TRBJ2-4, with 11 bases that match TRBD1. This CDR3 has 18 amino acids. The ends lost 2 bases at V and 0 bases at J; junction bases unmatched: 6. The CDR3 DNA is TGTGCCAGCAGTTTAAGGACAGGGGGCTCCTTAGCCAAAAACATTCAGTACTTC. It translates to CASSLRTGGSLAKNIQYF.

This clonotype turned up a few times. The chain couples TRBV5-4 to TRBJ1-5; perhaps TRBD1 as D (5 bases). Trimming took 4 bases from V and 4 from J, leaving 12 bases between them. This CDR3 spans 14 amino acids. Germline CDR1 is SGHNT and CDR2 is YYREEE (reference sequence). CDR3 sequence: CASSTDRINQPQHF. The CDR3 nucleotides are TGTGCCAGCAGCACCGACAGAATTAATCAGCCCCAGCATTTT.

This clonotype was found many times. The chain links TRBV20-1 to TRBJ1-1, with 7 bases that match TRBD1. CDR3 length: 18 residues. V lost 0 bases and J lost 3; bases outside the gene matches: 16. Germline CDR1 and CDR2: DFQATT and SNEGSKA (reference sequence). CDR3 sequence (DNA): TGCAGTGCTAGAGATCCCCGTTCAGGGGGACGGTTCGACACTGAAGCTTTCTTT. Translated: CSARDPRSGGRFDTEAFF.